The rows below give T cell receptor beta chains drawn from one sample of a study of T-cell memory formation after mild COVID-19. In TCRdb, the 5' RACE reads were re-called with MiXCR into one record per CDR3 protein. The sample consists of about half a million distinct CDR3 sequences, roughly 18% of them appearing once. The sample consisted of PBMCs or a T cell subset sorted from them (not recorded which). These receptors came from an adult woman who had mild COVID-19 (a few samples of this study predate the infection). Cell type and time point are not known. Both conserved end residues are part of each CDR3. D genes are given only for firm matches. Size values are once, few and many counts, or a class for expanded clones, and some rows have none.

V gene	J gene	clone size	D gene	CDR3 protein	CDR3 DNA
TRBV29-1	TRBJ1-1	few	-	CSVPTGSGTEAFF	TGCAGCGTCCCGACAGGCTCGGGGACTGAAGCTTTCTTT
TRBV2	TRBJ2-6	-	-	CASKSSGANVLTF	TGTGCCAGCAAAAGCTCTGGGGCCAACGTCCTGACTTTC
TRBV7-9	TRBJ2-1	-	TRBD1	CASSLGQRSNEQFF	TGTGCCAGCAGCTTGGGACAGCGGTCCAATGAGCAGTTCTTC
TRBV15	TRBJ2-2	few	-	CATSRDWGSTGNRGGELFF	TGTGCCACCAGCAGAGATTGGGGAAGTACGGGTAATCGAGGCGGGGAGCTGTTTTTT
TRBV9	TRBJ2-3	few	TRBD2	CASSVSYGGGSRTDTQYF	TGTGCCAGCAGCGTAAGCTATGGCGGGGGGTCGCGCACAGATACGCAGTATTTT
TRBV21-1	TRBJ1-5	few	-	CASSLQGGEAQHF	TGTGCCAGCAGCTTGCAGGGGGGAGAGGCCCAGCATTTT
TRBV27	TRBJ1-5	-	-	CASSLYGAGSNQPQHF	TGTGCCAGCAGTTTATACGGGGCAGGGAGCAATCAGCCCCAGCATTTT
TRBV20-1	TRBJ1-2	-	TRBD1	CSARMGQGFRGYTF	TGCAGTGCTAGAATGGGACAGGGGTTTCGAGGCTACACCTTC
TRBV18	TRBJ2-7	-	TRBD2	CASSPLAGPYEQYF	TGTGCCAGCTCACCACTAGCGGGACCGTACGAGCAGTACTTC
TRBV5-4	TRBJ2-7	-	TRBD1	CASSLASGGESYEQYF	TGTGCCAGCAGCTTGGCCTCAGGGGGCGAGTCCTACGAGCAGTACTTC
TRBV18	TRBJ1-1	few	TRBD1	CASSPKTGGVNEAFF	TGTGCCAGCTCACCTAAGACAGGGGGCGTTAATGAAGCTTTCTTT
TRBV10-2	TRBJ1-6	-	-	CASSAQPADSPLHF	TGCGCCAGCAGTGCGCAACCTGCCGACTCACCCCTCCACTTT
TRBV3-1	TRBJ2-3	-	-	CASSQDRISTDTQYF	TGTGCCAGCAGCCAAGATCGGATTAGCACAGATACGCAGTATTTT
TRBV10-3	TRBJ2-7	few	-	CAIGTVGGYEQYF	TGTGCCATCGGCACGGTGGGGGGCTACGAGCAGTACTTC
TRBV12-3/TRBV12-4	TRBJ1-1	-	-	CASSFSGDAREAFF	TGTGCCAGCAGTTTCTCGGGGGACGCTCGTGAAGCTTTCTTT
TRBV20-1	TRBJ2-7	-	TRBD1	CSARNPGQAYEQYF	TGCAGTGCTAGAAACCCCGGACAGGCCTACGAGCAGTACTTC
TRBV5-1	TRBJ1-1	few	-	CASSFTGSSVNTEAFF	TGCGCCAGCAGCTTTACAGGGTCGTCTGTGAACACTGAAGCTTTCTTT
TRBV20-1	TRBJ1-5	few	-	CSARGHSYSNQPQHF	TGCAGTGCTAGAGGCCACAGCTATAGCAATCAGCCCCAGCATTTT
TRBV20-1	TRBJ2-7	few	TRBD1	CSARFGTDVSYEQYF	TGCAGTGCTAGGTTTGGGACAGATGTTTCCTACGAGCAGTACTTC
TRBV7-2	TRBJ2-5	few	-	CASSLGSQTSGTQYF	TGTGCCAGCAGCTTGGGCAGCCAGACCTCCGGGACCCAGTACTTC
TRBV5-1	TRBJ1-5	few	TRBD1	CASSPGTGGSQPQHF	TGCGCCAGCAGCCCAGGGACAGGGGGCTCTCAGCCCCAGCATTTT
TRBV27	TRBJ1-1	-	-	CASSPRQSGLNTEAFF	TGTGCCAGCAGTCCCCGACAGTCGGGGTTGAACACTGAAGCTTTCTTT
TRBV30	TRBJ2-5	-	TRBD2	CAWTGGWETQYF	TGTGCCTGGACGGGGGGATGGGAGACCCAGTACTTC
TRBV28	TRBJ2-7	few	TRBD1	CASSPTGQGALYEQYF	TGTGCCAGCAGTCCCACGGGACAGGGGGCTCTCTACGAGCAGTACTTC
TRBV7-6	TRBJ2-7	many	-	CASSLAFSYEQYF	TGTGCCAGCAGCTTAGCCTTCTCCTACGAGCAGTACTTC
TRBV12-3/TRBV12-4	TRBJ1-1	-	TRBD1	CASSPDRPNTEAFF	TGTGCCAGCAGCCCGGACAGGCCGAACACTGAAGCTTTCTTT
TRBV6-1	TRBJ1-1	few	-	CASSEIWLGDLAEAFF	TGTGCCAGCAGTGAAATCTGGCTTGGGGATTTGGCTGAAGCTTTCTTT
TRBV2	TRBJ1-1	-	-	CASSEGLRRGTEAFF	TGTGCCAGCAGTGAAGGGTTACGGAGGGGGACTGAAGCTTTCTTT
TRBV6-2/TRBV6-3	TRBJ2-2	many	-	CASSYSEAGELFF	TGTGCCAGCAGTTACTCGGAAGCCGGGGAGCTGTTTTTT
TRBV20-1	TRBJ2-3	few	-	CSASRGSTDTQYF	TGCAGTGCTAGCCGTGGGAGCACAGATACGCAGTATTTT
TRBV4-1	TRBJ2-3	-	-	CASSQVGTQYTDTQYF	TGCGCCAGCAGCCAAGTGGGCACCCAATACACAGATACGCAGTATTTT
TRBV6-6	TRBJ2-5	-	-	CASSYSTRGETQYF	TGTGCCAGCAGTTACTCAACGAGGGGGGAGACCCAGTACTTC
TRBV2	TRBJ2-2	-	TRBD1	CASRIGQGKLKTQGDTGELFF	TGTGCCAGCAGAATCGGACAGGGGAAGTTAAAGACTCAGGGGGACACCGGGGAGCTGTTTTTT
TRBV4-1	TRBJ2-5	few	-	CASSQAWADTDQETQYF	TGCGCCAGCAGCCAAGCCTGGGCCGACACGGACCAAGAGACCCAGTACTTC
TRBV5-5	TRBJ2-6	-	-	CASSAETVTSGANVLTF	TGTGCCAGCAGCGCAGAGACAGTTACCTCTGGGGCCAACGTCCTGACTTTC
TRBV7-9	TRBJ1-5	few	-	CASGGLNQPQHF	TGTGCCAGCGGGGGGTTGAATCAGCCCCAGCATTTT
TRBV2	TRBJ2-1	-	-	CASKGTAGEQFF	TGTGCCAGCAAGGGGACGGCAGGGGAGCAGTTCTTC
TRBV7-9	TRBJ2-1	-	-	CASSSSISYNEQFF	TGTGCCAGCAGCTCTAGCATCTCCTACAATGAGCAGTTCTTC
TRBV7-9	TRBJ1-6	few	-	CASSLDQYNSPLHF	TGTGCCAGCAGCTTAGATCAGTATAATTCACCCCTCCACTTT
TRBV7-9	TRBJ1-1	many	-	CASSAIKNTEAFF	TGTGCCAGCAGCGCAATCAAGAACACTGAAGCTTTCTTT
TRBV5-6	TRBJ2-2	-	-	CASSLADLQNTGELFF	TGTGCCAGCAGCTTGGCCGACTTACAGAACACCGGGGAGCTGTTTTTT
TRBV15	TRBJ2-2	-	-	CATSRVKAGTGELFF	TGTGCCACCAGCAGAGTGAAGGCCGGCACCGGGGAGCTGTTTTTT
TRBV12-3/TRBV12-4	TRBJ1-1	few	-	CASSSKAGFYTEAFF	TGTGCCAGCAGTTCGAAGGCGGGTTTCTACACTGAAGCTTTCTTT
TRBV12-3/TRBV12-4	TRBJ2-3	few	TRBD2	CASSPLAGYTDTQYF	TGTGCCAGCAGTCCCCTAGCGGGATACACAGATACGCAGTATTTT
TRBV23-1	TRBJ1-6	-	TRBD1	CASSNYNRGLGSDSPLHF	TGCGCCAGCAGCAACTACAACAGGGGATTAGGGTCAGATTCACCCCTCCACTTT
TRBV5-1	TRBJ1-1	few	-	CASSRTRGTNTEAFF	TGCGCCAGCAGCCGAACCAGGGGCACTAACACTGAAGCTTTCTTT
TRBV3-1	TRBJ2-6	many	-	CASSQEPGSGANVLTF	TGTGCCAGCAGCCAAGAGCCGGGCTCTGGGGCCAACGTCCTGACTTTC
TRBV10-3	TRBJ2-3	-	-	CAISDSAISTDTQYF	TGTGCCATCAGTGACTCAGCTATTAGCACAGATACGCAGTATTTT
TRBV5-4	TRBJ1-2	-	-	CASSWNGRDYGYTF	TGTGCCAGCAGCTGGAACGGACGGGACTATGGCTACACCTTC
TRBV5-1	TRBJ2-1	many	-	CASSLGTYNEQFF	TGTGCCAGCAGCCTTGGAACTTACAATGAGCAGTTCTTC
TRBV19	TRBJ2-1	-	TRBD2	CATTLSAGAKNEQFF	TGTGCCACCACCCTGAGTGCGGGAGCTAAAAATGAGCAGTTCTTC
TRBV21-1	TRBJ2-2	-	-	CASSRRGQGWDTGELFF	TGTGCCAGCAGCCGAAGAGGGCAGGGATGGGACACCGGGGAGCTGTTTTTT
TRBV6-5	TRBJ2-4	many	TRBD2	CASRRAGGLTKNIQYF	TGTGCCAGCCGTCGGGCGGGAGGGTTAACCAAAAACATTCAGTACTTC
TRBV12-3/TRBV12-4	TRBJ2-7	-	-	CASSLVNRDYEQYF	TGTGCCAGCAGTTTAGTTAACAGGGACTACGAGCAGTACTTC